A selection of T cell receptor beta chains follows, all from one sample in a study of regulatory T cells in long-lasting Graves disease. TCRdb called the multiplex PCR reads again in MiXCR, with one record for every CDR3 protein. The table records approximately 470,000 distinct CDR3 sequences, around 15% of them present only once. These records were also assigned to another study, of T cells in Graves' hyperthyroidism and ophthalmopathy.

Sequencing was performed on peripheral blood mononuclear cells (PBMCs), taken at new diagnosis, from a patient treated with antithyroid drugs. These receptor sequences come from a man aged 40-49 years with Graves disease. Each CDR3 is given with its conserved first and last residue. Fields, in order: D gene, J gene, clone size, V gene, CDR3 protein, CDR3 DNA. The D gene is left open where the match is weak. Size is omitted from some rows. Given values are once, few, many or a class for expanded clones.

>-|TRBJ2-2|-|TRBV7-8
CASSQGPLPNTGELFF
TGCGCCAGCAGCCAAGGACCGCTGCCGAACACCGGGGAGCTGTTTTTT
>TRBD2|TRBJ2-7|many|TRBV20-1
CSARDRTSGSYEQYF
TGCAGTGCTAGAGATAGGACTAGCGGGAGTTACGAGCAGTACTTC
>TRBD2|TRBJ2-1|many|TRBV10-3
CAISRTSGNRGNEQFF
TGTGCCATCAGCCGGACTAGCGGGAACCGGGGGAATGAGCAGTTCTTC
>-|TRBJ2-7|many|TRBV28
CASSFAGYEQYF
TGTGCCAGCAGTTTTGCGGGGTACGAGCAGTACTTC
>TRBD2|TRBJ2-3|many|TRBV6-1
CASTLFGEGRDTQYF
TGTGCCAGCACCCTCTTTGGGGAGGGCCGCGATACGCAGTATTTT
>TRBD2|TRBJ2-7|many|TRBV6-2/TRBV6-3
CASSNWGGKEQYF
TGTGCCAGCAGTAACTGGGGGGGAAAGGAGCAGTACTTC
>TRBD2|TRBJ2-1|once|TRBV12-5
CASGLVPILAGNNEQFF
TGTGCTAGTGGTTTGGTACCTATCCTAGCGGGTAACAATGAGCAGTTCTTC
>-|TRBJ1-2|few|TRBV7-9
CASSLSMDYGYTF
TGTGCCAGCAGCTTAAGTATGGACTATGGCTACACCTTC
>TRBD2|TRBJ2-2|many|TRBV7-2
CASSRPTSGRADGELFF
TGTGCCAGCAGCCGCCCTACTAGCGGGAGGGCCGACGGGGAGCTGTTTTTT
>-|TRBJ2-1|-|TRBV29-1
CSVEGGKGVDEQFF
TGCAGCGTTGAAGGCGGGAAAGGGGTGGATGAGCAGTTCTTC
>-|TRBJ1-2|few|TRBV27
CASSPHQNNYGYTF
TGTGCCAGCAGTCCTCACCAGAATAACTATGGCTACACCTTC
>-|TRBJ2-7|many|TRBV20-1
CSARGDAYSEQYF
TGCAGTGCTAGGGGGGACGCATATTCGGAGCAGTACTTC
>-|TRBJ1-1|-|TRBV27
CASSLSRMGRVTEAFF
TGTGCCAGCAGTTTATCGCGGATGGGGAGGGTCACTGAAGCTTTCTTT
>-|TRBJ1-4|few|TRBV27
CASSLSRPSHTEKLFF
TGTGCCAGCAGTTTATCGAGACCCTCTCATACTGAAAAACTGTTTTTT
>TRBD1|TRBJ2-3|-|TRBV24-1
CATSESPGQGSSTDTQYF
TGTGCCACCAGTGAATCCCCGGGACAGGGGTCAAGCACAGATACGCAGTATTTT
>-|TRBJ2-3|few|TRBV6-2/TRBV6-3
CASSYSEDTQYF
TGTGCCAGCAGTTACTCGGAAGATACGCAGTATTTT
>TRBD1|TRBJ2-1|-|TRBV7-2
CASSLGGQWGQFF
TGTGCCAGCAGCTTAGGGGGACAGTGGGGGCAGTTCTTC
>-|TRBJ2-5|-|TRBV20-1
CSARDGRLYQETQYF
TGCAGTGCTAGAGATGGCAGGCTGTACCAAGAGACCCAGTACTTC
>-|TRBJ2-7|-|TRBV4-2
CASSRAGRSYEQYF
TGTGCCAGCAGCCGGGCAGGAAGATCCTACGAGCAGTACTTC
>TRBD2|TRBJ2-3|many|TRBV2
CASRTSGRGDTQYF
TGTGCCAGCAGGACTAGCGGGAGGGGTGATACGCAGTATTTT
>-|TRBJ2-7|few|TRBV6-2/TRBV6-3
CASSDPARYEQYF
TGTGCCAGCAGTGATCCCGCCAGGTACGAGCAGTACTTC
>-|TRBJ1-5|few|TRBV15
CATSNGRLNQPQHF
TGTGCCACCAGCAATGGACGCCTCAATCAGCCCCAGCATTTT
>-|TRBJ2-7|few|TRBV11-1
CASSPGPSAYF
TGTGCCAGCAGCCCGGGACCGTCGGCATACTTC
>TRBD2|TRBJ2-7|many|TRBV20-1
CSAREAGTSLYEQYF
TGCAGTGCTAGAGAGGCCGGGACTAGCCTTTACGAGCAGTACTTC
>-|TRBJ1-1|many|TRBV20-1
CSARVEGENTEAFF
TGCAGTGCTAGAGTAGAGGGGGAAAACACTGAAGCTTTCTTT
>-|TRBJ2-3|-|TRBV15
CATSRDGRGTDTQYF
TGTGCCACCAGCAGAGATGGCAGGGGCACAGATACGCAGTATTTT
>-|TRBJ2-7|many|TRBV12-3/TRBV12-4
CASSLDPQSSYEQYF
TGTGCCAGCAGTTTGGATCCCCAAAGCTCCTACGAGCAGTACTTC
>-|TRBJ2-1|-|TRBV7-2
CASSLVVQDNEQFF
TGTGCCAGCAGCTTAGTGGTTCAGGACAATGAGCAGTTCTTC
>TRBD1|TRBJ2-5|many|TRBV10-3
CAISESDRGETQYF
TGTGCCATCAGTGAGTCTGACAGGGGTGAGACCCAGTACTTC
>-|TRBJ2-5|many|TRBV12-3/TRBV12-4
CASSLAGGPKETQYF
TGTGCCAGCAGTTTAGCGGGAGGCCCTAAAGAGACCCAGTACTTC
>-|TRBJ2-1|many|TRBV7-2
CASSFRQGLYNEQFF
TGTGCCAGCAGTTTCCGACAGGGACTATACAATGAGCAGTTCTTC
>TRBD2|TRBJ2-1|-|TRBV9
CASSVATGGTRNEQFF
TGTGCCAGCAGCGTAGCTACGGGGGGGACTCGGAATGAGCAGTTCTTC
>-|TRBJ1-1|many|TRBV28
CASSLGGRAFF
TGTGCCAGCAGCCTAGGCGGGCGAGCTTTCTTT
>TRBD2|TRBJ2-1|many|TRBV6-5
CASSYRGRAGNEQFF
TGTGCCAGCAGTTACAGAGGGAGGGCCGGAAATGAGCAGTTCTTC
>TRBD2|TRBJ2-5|many|TRBV20-1
CSARVRLAGDGETQYF
TGCAGTGCTAGAGTCAGACTAGCGGGAGATGGAGAGACCCAGTACTTC